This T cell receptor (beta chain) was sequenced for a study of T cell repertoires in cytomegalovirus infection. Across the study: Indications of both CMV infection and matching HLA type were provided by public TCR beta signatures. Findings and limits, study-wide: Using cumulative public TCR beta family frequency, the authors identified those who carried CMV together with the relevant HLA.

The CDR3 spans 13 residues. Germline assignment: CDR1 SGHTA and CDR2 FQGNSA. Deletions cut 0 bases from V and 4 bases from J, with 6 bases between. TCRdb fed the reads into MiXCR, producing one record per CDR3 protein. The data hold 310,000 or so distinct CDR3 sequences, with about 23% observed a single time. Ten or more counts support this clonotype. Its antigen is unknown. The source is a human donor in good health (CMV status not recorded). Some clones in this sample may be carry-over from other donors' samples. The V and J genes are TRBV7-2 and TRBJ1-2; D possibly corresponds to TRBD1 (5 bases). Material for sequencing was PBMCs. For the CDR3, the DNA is TGTGCCAGCAGCTTAGCAGGGGTCTATGGCTACACCTTC. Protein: CASSLAGVYGYTF.